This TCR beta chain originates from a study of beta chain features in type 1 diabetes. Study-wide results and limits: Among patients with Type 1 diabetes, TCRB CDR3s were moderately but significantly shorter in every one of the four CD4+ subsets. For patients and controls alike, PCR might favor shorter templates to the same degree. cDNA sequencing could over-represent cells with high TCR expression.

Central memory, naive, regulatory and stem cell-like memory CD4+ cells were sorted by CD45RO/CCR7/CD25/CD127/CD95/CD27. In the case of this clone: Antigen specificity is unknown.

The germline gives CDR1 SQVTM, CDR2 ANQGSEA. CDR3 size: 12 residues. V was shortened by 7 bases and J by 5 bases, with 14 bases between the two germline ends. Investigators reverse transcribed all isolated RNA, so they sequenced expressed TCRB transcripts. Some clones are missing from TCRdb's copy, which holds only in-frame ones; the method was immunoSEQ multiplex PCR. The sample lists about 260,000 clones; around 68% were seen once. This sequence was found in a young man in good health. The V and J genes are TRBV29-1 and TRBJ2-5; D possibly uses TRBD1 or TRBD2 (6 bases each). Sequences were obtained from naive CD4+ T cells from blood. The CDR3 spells CSGRGTKETQYF. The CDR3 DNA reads TGCAGCGGCCGGGGGACAAAGGAGACCCAGTACTTC.